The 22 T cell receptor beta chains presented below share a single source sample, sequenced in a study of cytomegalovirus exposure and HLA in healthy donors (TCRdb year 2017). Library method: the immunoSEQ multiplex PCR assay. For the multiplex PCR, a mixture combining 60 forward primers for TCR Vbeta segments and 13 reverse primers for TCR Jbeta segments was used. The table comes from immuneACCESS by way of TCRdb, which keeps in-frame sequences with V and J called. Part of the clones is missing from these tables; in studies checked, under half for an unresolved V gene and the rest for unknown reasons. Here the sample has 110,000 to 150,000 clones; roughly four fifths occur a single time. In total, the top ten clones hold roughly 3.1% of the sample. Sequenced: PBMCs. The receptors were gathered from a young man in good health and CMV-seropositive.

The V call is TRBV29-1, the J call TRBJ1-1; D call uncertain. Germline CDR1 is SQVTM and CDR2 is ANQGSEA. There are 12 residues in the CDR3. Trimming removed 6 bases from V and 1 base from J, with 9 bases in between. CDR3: CSVPTGNTEAFF. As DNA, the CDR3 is TGCAGCGTCCCAACGGGGAACACTGAAGCTTTCTTT.

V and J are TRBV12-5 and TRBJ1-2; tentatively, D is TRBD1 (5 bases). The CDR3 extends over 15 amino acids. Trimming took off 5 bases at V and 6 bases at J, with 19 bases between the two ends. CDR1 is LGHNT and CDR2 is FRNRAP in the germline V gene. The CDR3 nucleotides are TGTGCTAGTGGTATAGCCTCAGGGAATTGGAATGGCTACACCTTC. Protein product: CASGIASGNWNGYTF.

CDR3 region: CAWTSGPYEQYF. CDR3 DNA sequence: TGTGCCTGGACTAGCGGGCCCTACGAGCAGTACTTC. The V and J genes are TRBV30 and TRBJ2-7, with 8 bases identical to TRBD2. The trim removed 4 bases at V and 2 bases at J, leaving 1 base unmatched. The CDR3 contains 12 residues. Germline CDR1 is GTSNPN and CDR2 is SVGIG (reference sequence).

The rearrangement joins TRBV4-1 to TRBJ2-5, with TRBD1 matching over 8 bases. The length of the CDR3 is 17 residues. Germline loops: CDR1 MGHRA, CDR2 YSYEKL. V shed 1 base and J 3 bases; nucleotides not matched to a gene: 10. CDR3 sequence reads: CASSQVISTGAEETQYF. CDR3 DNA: TGCGCCAGCAGCCAAGTTATCTCGACAGGGGCCGAAGAGACCCAGTACTTC.

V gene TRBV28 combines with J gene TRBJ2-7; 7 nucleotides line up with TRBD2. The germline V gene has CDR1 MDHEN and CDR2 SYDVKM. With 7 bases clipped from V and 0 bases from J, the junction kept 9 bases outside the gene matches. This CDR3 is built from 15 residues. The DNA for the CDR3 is TGTGCCAGCAAAAGGTGGGGGGGGAGCTCCTACGAGCAGTACTTC. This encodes CASKRWGGSSYEQYF. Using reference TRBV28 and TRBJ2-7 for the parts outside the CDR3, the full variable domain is DVKVTQSSRYLVKRTGEKVFLECVQDMDHENMFWYRQDPGLGLRLIYFSYDVKMKEKGDIPEGYSVSREKKERFSLILESASTNQTSMYLCASKRWGGSSYEQYFGPGTRLTVT.

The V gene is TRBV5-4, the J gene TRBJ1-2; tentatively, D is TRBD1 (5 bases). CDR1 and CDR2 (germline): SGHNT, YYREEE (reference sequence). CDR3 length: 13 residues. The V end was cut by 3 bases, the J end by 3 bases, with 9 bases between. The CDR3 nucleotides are TGTGCCAGCAGCTCAACAGGACACTATGGCTACACCTTC. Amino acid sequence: CASSSTGHYGYTF.

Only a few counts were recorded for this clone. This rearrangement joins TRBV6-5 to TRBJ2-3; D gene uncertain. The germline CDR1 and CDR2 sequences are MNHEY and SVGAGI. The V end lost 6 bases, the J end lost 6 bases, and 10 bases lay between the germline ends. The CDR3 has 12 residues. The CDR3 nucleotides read TGTGCCAGCAGCCTTTTCGGGGATACGCAGTATTTT. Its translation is CASSLFGDTQYF.

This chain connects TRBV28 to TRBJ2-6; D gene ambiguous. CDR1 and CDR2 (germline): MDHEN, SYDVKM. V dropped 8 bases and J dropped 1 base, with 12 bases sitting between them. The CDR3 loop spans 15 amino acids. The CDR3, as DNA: TGTGCCAGCGGATCTATACAGTCTGGGGCCAACGTCCTGACTTTC. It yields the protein CASGSIQSGANVLTF.

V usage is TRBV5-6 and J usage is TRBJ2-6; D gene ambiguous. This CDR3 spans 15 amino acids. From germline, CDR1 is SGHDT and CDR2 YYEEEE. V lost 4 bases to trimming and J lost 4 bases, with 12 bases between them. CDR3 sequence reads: CASSISYLGANVLTF. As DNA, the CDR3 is TGTGCCAGCAGCATCTCCTATCTGGGGGCCAACGTCCTGACTTTC.

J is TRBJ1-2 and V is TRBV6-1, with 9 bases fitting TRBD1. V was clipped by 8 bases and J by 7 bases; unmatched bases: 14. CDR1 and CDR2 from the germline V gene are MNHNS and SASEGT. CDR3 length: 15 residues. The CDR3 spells CASYRPGTGRTGYTF. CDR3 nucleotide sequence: TGTGCCAGCTATCGCCCCGGGACAGGGAGAACTGGCTACACCTTC.

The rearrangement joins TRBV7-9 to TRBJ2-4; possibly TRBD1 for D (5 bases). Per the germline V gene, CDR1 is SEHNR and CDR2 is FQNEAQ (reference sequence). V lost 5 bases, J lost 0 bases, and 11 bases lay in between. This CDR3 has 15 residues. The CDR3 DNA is TGTGCCAGCAGCGATGGCAGGGCAGCCAAAAACATTCAGTACTTC. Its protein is CASSDGRAAKNIQYF.

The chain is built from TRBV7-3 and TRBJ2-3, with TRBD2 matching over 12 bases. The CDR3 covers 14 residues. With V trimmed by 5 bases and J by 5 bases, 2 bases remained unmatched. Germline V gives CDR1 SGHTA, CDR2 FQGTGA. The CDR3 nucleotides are TGTGCCAGCAGCCTGACTAGCGGGAGAGATACGCAGTATTTT. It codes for CASSLTSGRDTQYF.

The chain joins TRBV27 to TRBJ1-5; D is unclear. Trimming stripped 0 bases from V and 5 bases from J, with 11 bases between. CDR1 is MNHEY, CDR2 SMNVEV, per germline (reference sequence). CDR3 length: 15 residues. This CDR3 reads CASSLSGGIHQPQHF. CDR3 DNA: TGTGCCAGCAGTTTATCGGGAGGCATCCATCAGCCCCAGCATTTT.

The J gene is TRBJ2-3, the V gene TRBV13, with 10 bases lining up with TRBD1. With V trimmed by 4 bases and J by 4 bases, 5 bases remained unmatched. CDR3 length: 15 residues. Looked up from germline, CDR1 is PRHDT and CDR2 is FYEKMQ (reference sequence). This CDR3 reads CASSWPGQGSDTQYF. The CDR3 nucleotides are TGTGCCAGCAGCTGGCCGGGACAGGGGTCAGATACGCAGTATTTT.

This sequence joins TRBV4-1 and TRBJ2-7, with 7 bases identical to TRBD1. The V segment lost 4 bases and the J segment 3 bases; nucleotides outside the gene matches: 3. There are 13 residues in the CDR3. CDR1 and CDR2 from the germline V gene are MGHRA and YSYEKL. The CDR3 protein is CASSPRTGYEQYF. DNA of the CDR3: TGCGCCAGCAGCCCCAGGACAGGCTACGAGCAGTACTTC.

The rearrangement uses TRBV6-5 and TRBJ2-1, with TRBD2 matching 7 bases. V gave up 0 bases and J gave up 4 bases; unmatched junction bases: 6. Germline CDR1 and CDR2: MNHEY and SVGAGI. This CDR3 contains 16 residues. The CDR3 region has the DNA TGTGCCAGCAGTTACTCAGAGCGGGATAGGTACAATGAGCAGTTCTTC. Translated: CASSYSERDRYNEQFF.

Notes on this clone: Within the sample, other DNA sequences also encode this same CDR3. DNA for the CDR3: TGCGCCAGCAGCCAAGGACAGTTGAACACTGAAGCTTTCTTT. It translates to CASSQGQLNTEAFF. The chain links TRBV4-1 to TRBJ1-1; tentative D call: TRBD1 (5 bases). Germline V gene data show CDR1 as MGHRA and CDR2 as YSYEKL. The ends were cut back, 1 base at V and 0 bases at J, with 6 bases in the middle. The CDR3 totals 14 residues.

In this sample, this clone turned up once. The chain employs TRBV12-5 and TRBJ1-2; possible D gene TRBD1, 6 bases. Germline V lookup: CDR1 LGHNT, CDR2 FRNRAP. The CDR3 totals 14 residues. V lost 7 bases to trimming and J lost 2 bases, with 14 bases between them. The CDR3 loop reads CASATGTLNYGYTF. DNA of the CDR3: TGTGCTAGTGCCACCGGGACATTGAACTATGGCTACACCTTC.

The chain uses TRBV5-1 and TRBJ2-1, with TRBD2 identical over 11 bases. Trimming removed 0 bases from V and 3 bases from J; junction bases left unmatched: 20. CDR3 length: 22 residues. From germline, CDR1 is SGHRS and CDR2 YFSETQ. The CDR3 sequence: CASSLGALRTSGPSPLYNEQFF. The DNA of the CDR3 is TGCGCCAGCAGCTTGGGCGCTTTAAGGACTAGCGGGCCCAGCCCTCTCTACAATGAGCAGTTCTTC.

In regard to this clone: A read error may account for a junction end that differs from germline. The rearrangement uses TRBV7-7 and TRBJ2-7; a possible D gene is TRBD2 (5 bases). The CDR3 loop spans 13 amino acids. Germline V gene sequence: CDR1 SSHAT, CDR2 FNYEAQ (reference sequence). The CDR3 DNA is TGTGCTAGCAGCCCCGGACTTCCATACGAGCAGTACTTC. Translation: CASSPGLPYEQYF.

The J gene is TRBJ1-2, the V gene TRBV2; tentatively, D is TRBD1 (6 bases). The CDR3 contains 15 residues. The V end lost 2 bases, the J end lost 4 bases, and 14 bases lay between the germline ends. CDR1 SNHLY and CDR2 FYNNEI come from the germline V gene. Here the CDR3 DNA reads TGTGCCAGCAGTGAAACGCAGGGGAAGGCCTATGGCTACACCTTC. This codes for CASSETQGKAYGYTF.

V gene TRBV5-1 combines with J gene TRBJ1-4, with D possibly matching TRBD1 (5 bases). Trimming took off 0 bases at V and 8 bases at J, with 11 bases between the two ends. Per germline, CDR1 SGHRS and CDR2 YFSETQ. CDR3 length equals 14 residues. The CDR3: CASSLGMEGEKLFF. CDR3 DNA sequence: TGCGCCAGCAGCTTGGGGATGGAGGGGGAAAAACTGTTTTTT.